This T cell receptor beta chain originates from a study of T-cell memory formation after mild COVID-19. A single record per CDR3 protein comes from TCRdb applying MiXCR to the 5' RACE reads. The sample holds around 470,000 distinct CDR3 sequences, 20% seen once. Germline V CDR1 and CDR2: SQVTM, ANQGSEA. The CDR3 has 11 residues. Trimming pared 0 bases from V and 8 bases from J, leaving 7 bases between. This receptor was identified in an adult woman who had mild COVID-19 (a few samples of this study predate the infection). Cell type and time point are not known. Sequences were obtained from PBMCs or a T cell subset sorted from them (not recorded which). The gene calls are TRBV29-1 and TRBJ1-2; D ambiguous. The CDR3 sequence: CSVEDVGGYTF. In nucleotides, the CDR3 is TGCAGCGTTGAAGACGTAGGGGGCTACACCTTC.